Following are 10 T cell receptor beta chains from one sample sequenced in a study of Ad26.COV2.S vaccination and SARS-CoV-2 variants. TCRdb's table, derived via immunoSEQ multiplex PCR, lists solely in-frame clones and lacks some. The profile shows hundreds of thousands of clones, 86% of them singletons. This sample's treatment: about 20 received Ad26.COV2.S at low or high dose, single or two shots; roughly five received placebo; per-sample allocation not given. Samples came from day 63 after the first vaccine or placebo injection. This specimen was peripheral blood, taken in a trial of Ad26.COV2.S vaccine versus placebo. These receptors were collected from a person aged 18-60 years who received the Ad26.COV2.S COVID-19 vaccine or a placebo.

The chain recombines TRBV11-2 with TRBJ2-7; 8 bases line up with TRBD1. Germline V gene data show CDR1 as SGHAT and CDR2 as FQNNGV. The CDR3 is 13 residues long. V trimming: 3 bases; J trimming: 10 bases; junction bases outside the gene matches: 8. In nucleotides, the CDR3 is TGTGCCAGCAGCTTTAAGGACAGGGCCGCCCAGTACTTC. Its translation is CASSFKDRAAQYF.

This clone was seen a single time. The chain uses TRBV5-1 and TRBJ2-7; D remains unclear. In germline, CDR1 is SGHRS, CDR2 YFSETQ. The ends were cut back, 1 base at V and 4 bases at J, with 6 bases in the middle. The CDR3 consists of 12 residues. The CDR3 loop reads CASSLTGYEQYF. In nucleotides, the CDR3 is TGCGCCAGCAGCTTGACCGGATACGAGCAGTACTTC.

The chain has TRBV6-2 or TRBV6-3 and TRBJ2-1, with D maybe TRBD1 (5 bases). CDR3 length equals 18 residues. Deletions cut 5 bases from V and 0 bases from J, with 20 bases between. Germline V gives CDR1 MNHEY, CDR2 SVGEGT. CDR3 bases: TGTGCCAGCAGTCCCCGGGCAGGGTCCACAAGCTCCTACAATGAGCAGTTCTTC. Residues: CASSPRAGSTSSYNEQFF.

The chain links TRBV28 to TRBJ1-1; D is unclear. Trimming left V 10 bases short and J 3 bases short, with 15 bases between. CDR1 is MDHEN and CDR2 is SYDVKM in the germline V gene. The CDR3 extends over 13 amino acids. Here the CDR3 DNA reads TGTGCCACCTACACAGCAGGATACACTGAAGCTTTCTTT. This codes for CATYTAGYTEAFF.

V is TRBV24-1 and J is TRBJ2-3; D call uncertain. Deletions cut 0 bases from V and 6 bases from J, with 6 bases between. The CDR3 sequence is 13 residues long. Germline V gene lookup returns CDR1 KGHDR and CDR2 SFDVKD. The CDR3 nucleotides read TGTGCCACCAGTGATTTGTTGAGGGATACGCAGTATTTT. Protein product: CATSDLLRDTQYF.

The J gene is TRBJ1-1, the V gene TRBV9; D might be TRBD1 (5 bases). Germline V gives CDR1 SGDLS, CDR2 YYNGEE. V gave up 4 bases and J gave up 4 bases, with 11 bases separating them. This CDR3 region has 13 residues. CDR3 bases: TGTGCCAGCAGCAAAGGGACGATCACTGAAGCTTTCTTT. It specifies CASSKGTITEAFF.

V gene TRBV5-1 combines with J gene TRBJ2-5; TRBD1 is a possible D gene (6 bases). The germline gives CDR1 SGHRS, CDR2 YFSETQ. Trimming cost V 4 bases and J 2 bases, with 18 bases left between them. The CDR3 is 16 amino acids. CDR3 protein: CASSTHRGQLQETQYF. Here the CDR3 DNA reads TGCGCCAGCAGCACCCACCGGGGACAACTGCAAGAGACCCAGTACTTC.

V and J are TRBV29-1 and TRBJ1-2, with no clear D. The CDR3 spans 15 residues. CDR1 and CDR2 (germline): SQVTM, ANQGSEA. Trimming stripped 3 bases from V and 0 bases from J, with 14 bases between. CDR3 residues: CSVDWLENTNYGYTF. CDR3 DNA sequence: TGCAGCGTTGATTGGTTAGAAAATACTAACTATGGCTACACCTTC.

The chain couples TRBV30 to TRBJ2-3, with a tentative D call TRBD1 (6 bases). The CDR3 sequence is 16 residues long. Trimming stripped 0 bases from V and 1 base from J, with 14 bases between. The germline V gene has CDR1 GTSNPN and CDR2 SVGIG (reference sequence). The CDR3 region has the DNA TGTGCCTGGAGTGTACAATGGGGGCTTGGCACAGATACGCAGTATTTT. Encoded protein: CAWSVQWGLGTDTQYF.

The chain links TRBV2 to TRBJ2-2, with 7 bases identical to TRBD1. The length of the CDR3 is 15 residues. CDR1 and CDR2 from the germline V gene are SNHLY and FYNNEI. V was pared by 6 bases and J by 1 base, with 5 bases of the junction left unmatched. The CDR3 protein is CASSDREGNTGELFF. The CDR3 DNA reads as TGTGCCAGCAGCGACAGGGAAGGGAACACCGGGGAGCTGTTTTTT.